This is a list of T cell receptor beta chains from one sample in a study of post-analysis software for immune sequencing data. TCRdb ran MiXCR on the PCR reads and lists one entry per CDR3 protein. Of about 820,000 distinct CDR3 sequences in the sample, 53% were seen once. The sequenced sample was blood. Receptors were obtained from a girl aged 10 to 17 with multiple sclerosis. The CDR3 runs from the conserved cysteine through the conserved F or W. A D gene is named only where the DNA matches it firmly. Only part of the rows carry a size: once, few, many, or a class if the clone is expanded.

CDR3aa,CDR3nt,abundance,j_gene,v_gene,d_gene
CASSLELAGSSYEQYF,TGTGCCAGCAGCTTAGAACTCGCGGGCAGTTCCTACGAGCAGTACTTC,few,TRBJ2-7,TRBV7-8,.
CASSSGTSGRAGQFF,TGTGCCAGCAGTTCCGGGACTAGCGGGAGGGCCGGGCAGTTCTTC,.,TRBJ2-1,TRBV27,TRBD2
CASSFSGTDNQPQHF,TGTGCCAGCAGCTTCTCGGGGACCGATAATCAGCCCCAGCATTTT,.,TRBJ1-5,TRBV7-9,.
CASSLGPTETQYF,TGCGCCAGCAGCTTAGGCCCCACAGAGACCCAGTACTTC,.,TRBJ2-5,TRBV5-1,.
CASSREQGTDTQYF,TGTGCCAGCAGCCGAGAACAGGGCACAGATACGCAGTATTTT,.,TRBJ2-3,TRBV9,.
CASSSGLGTVIYNEQFF,TGTGCCAGCAGCTCGGGGCTCGGGACAGTCATTTACAATGAGCAGTTCTTC,.,TRBJ2-1,TRBV7-9,TRBD1
CASSPRTGEASYEQYF,TGTGCCAGCAGCCCCAGAACAGGGGAGGCTTCCTACGAGCAGTACTTC,.,TRBJ2-7,TRBV7-9,.
CASSQQTGQNYGYTF,TGTGCCAGCAGCCAGCAGACGGGACAGAACTATGGCTACACCTTC,once,TRBJ1-2,TRBV14,TRBD1
CASSTHPGLAGHNEQFF,TGCGCCAGCAGCACTCACCCGGGACTAGCGGGACACAATGAGCAGTTCTTC,.,TRBJ2-1,TRBV5-1,TRBD2
CASSQGTGYTEAFF,TGTGCCAGCAGCCAGGGGACAGGGTACACTGAAGCTTTCTTT,few,TRBJ1-1,TRBV3-1,TRBD1
CASSLGEQGAADTQYF,TGTGCCAGCAGCTTAGGGGAACAGGGGGCGGCAGATACGCAGTATTTT,.,TRBJ2-3,TRBV7-9,TRBD1
CSARPQTGSTGELFF,TGCAGTGCTAGACCCCAGACAGGTTCTACCGGGGAGCTGTTTTTT,.,TRBJ2-2,TRBV20-1,.
CASSGTSGVYEQYF,TGTGCCAGCAGCGGGACTAGCGGGGTCTACGAGCAGTACTTC,few,TRBJ2-7,TRBV28,TRBD2
CSARDDWTSFGEQFF,TGCAGTGCTAGAGATGATTGGACTAGCTTCGGTGAGCAGTTCTTC,.,TRBJ2-1,TRBV20-1,TRBD2
CASTEGSRSQETQYF,TGTGCCAGCACCGAGGGCAGCCGGAGTCAAGAGACCCAGTACTTC,.,TRBJ2-5,TRBV9,.
CASSLAKKTQYF,TGTGCCAGCAGCTTAGCGAAAAAGACCCAGTACTTC,.,TRBJ2-5,TRBV7-9,.
CASSLFGSGELFF,TGTGCCAGCAGCTTATTCGGTTCCGGGGAGCTGTTTTTT,.,TRBJ2-2,TRBV7-3,.